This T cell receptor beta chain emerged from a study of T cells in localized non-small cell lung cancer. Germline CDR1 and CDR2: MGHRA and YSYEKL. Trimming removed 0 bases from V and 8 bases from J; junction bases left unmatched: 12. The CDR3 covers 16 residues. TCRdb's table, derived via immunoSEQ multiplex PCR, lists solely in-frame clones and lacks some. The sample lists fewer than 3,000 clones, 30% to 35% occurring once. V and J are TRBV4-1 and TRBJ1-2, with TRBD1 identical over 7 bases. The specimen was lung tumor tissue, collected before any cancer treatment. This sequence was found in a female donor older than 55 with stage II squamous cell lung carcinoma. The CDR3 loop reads CASSQDLQLQGRGYTF. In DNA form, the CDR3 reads TGCGCCAGCAGCCAAGATCTACAGCTACAGGGGAGAGGCTACACCTTC.